Reported below is one T cell receptor beta chain. Antigen unknown. The repertoire was sequenced with immunoSEQ multiplex PCR; TCRdb's copy has only in-frame clones and lacks some. The sample carries roughly 26,000 clones, 84% recorded once. Germline V CDR1 and CDR2: MNHEY, SMNVEV (reference sequence). The CDR3 is made up of 15 amino acids. J gave up 4 bases and V 5 bases, and 4 bases lay outside the gene matches. The source of the sample is a study of lymphopenia after photon versus proton radiotherapy. The study, taken as a whole, reports: Proton therapy kept repertoires fairly stable, unlike photons, which gained effector/memory cells. A bigger post-nadir fall in TCR diversity correlated inversely with survival time in deceased patients.

The chain carries TRBV27 and TRBJ2-3; 12 positions agree with TRBD2. This clonotype was sampled from a middle-aged man with gastric cancer. The sample here was peripheral blood, taken from a patient treated with photon-based radiotherapy. DNA for the CDR3: TGTGCCAGCAGTCCCCCTAGCGGGGGGGCAGATACGCAGTATTTT. Amino acids: CASSPPSGGADTQYF.